This T cell receptor beta chain is from a study of CD8 T cells in Susac syndrome. Germline assignment: CDR1 MDHEN and CDR2 SYDVKM. The ends were cut back, 2 bases at V and 4 bases at J, with 18 bases in the middle. This CDR3 region has 17 residues. This clonotype was detected once. Random hexamers were used to reverse transcribe about 0.5 to 1 ug of RNA. TCRdb re-called the immunoSEQ multiplex PCR reads through MiXCR, storing one row per CDR3 protein. In the table there are about 280,000 distinct CDR3 sequences, roughly 85% of which are singletons. While CD8+ and CD4+ T cells were isolated negatively, TEMRA cells were enriched by FACS.

The receptor comes from a human donor with multiple sclerosis. The specimen sequenced was CD8+ T cells from PBMCs. The rearrangement uses TRBV28 and TRBJ1-5; possible D gene TRBD1, 6 bases. DNA of the CDR3: TGTGCCAGCAGTTTAGGCCCACAGTGGAGGGGGAATCAGCCCCAGCATTTT. Protein sequence: CASSLGPQWRGNQPQHF.